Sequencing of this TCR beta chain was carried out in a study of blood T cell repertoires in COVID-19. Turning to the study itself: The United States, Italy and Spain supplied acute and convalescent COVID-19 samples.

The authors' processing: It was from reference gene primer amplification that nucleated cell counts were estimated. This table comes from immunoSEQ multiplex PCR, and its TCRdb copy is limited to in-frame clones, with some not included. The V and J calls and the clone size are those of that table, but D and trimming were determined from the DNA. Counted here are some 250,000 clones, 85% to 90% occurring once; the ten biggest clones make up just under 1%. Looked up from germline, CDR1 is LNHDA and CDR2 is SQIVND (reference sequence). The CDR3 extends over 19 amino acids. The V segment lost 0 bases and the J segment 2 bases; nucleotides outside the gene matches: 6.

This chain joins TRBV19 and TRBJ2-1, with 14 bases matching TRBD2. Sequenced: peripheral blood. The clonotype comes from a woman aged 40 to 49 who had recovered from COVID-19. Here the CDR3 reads CASSIEGTSGSPTYNEQFF. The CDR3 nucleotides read TGTGCCAGTAGTATAGAAGGGACTAGCGGGAGCCCCACCTACAATGAGCAGTTCTTC.